These T cell receptor beta chains were read from a single sample in a study of cytomegalovirus exposure and HLA in healthy donors. The table came from immunoSEQ multiplex PCR; TCRdb's copy has only in-frame clones and leaves some out. Among 100,000 to 150,000 clones listed, 60% to 85% were seen once. Material for sequencing was PBMCs. All receptors come from a female donor in good health and CMV-seronegative. Both conserved end residues are part of each CDR3. Fields, in order: clone size, J gene, D gene, V gene, CDR3 protein, CDR3 DNA. The D gene is left open where the match is weak. The size entry is marked missing in some rows and otherwise reads once, few, many or a size class.

. | TRBJ1-2 | . | TRBV6-5 | CASSQYYRAKTF | TGTGCCAGCAGTCAATATTACAGAGCAAAGACCTTC
. | TRBJ2-3 | . | TRBV7-9 | CSSKGADTQYF | TGTTCCAGCAAAGGGGCTGATACGCAGTATTTT
. | TRBJ1-2 | . | TRBV7-9 | CASSLEGPNYGYTF | TGTGCCAGCAGCTTAGAGGGGCCCAACTATGGCTACACCTTC
few | TRBJ2-7 | . | TRBV7-9 | CASSLSAGSYEQYF | TGTGCCAGCAGCTTATCGGCGGGGTCCTACGAGCAGTACTTC
. | TRBJ2-6 | TRBD2 | TRBV28 | CASRGGNPFSGANVLTF | TGTGCCAGCCGGGGGGGAAACCCCTTCTCTGGGGCCAACGTCCTGACTTTC
once | TRBJ1-4 | . | TRBV7-9 | CASSLSGVNEKLFF | TGTGCCAGCAGCTTATCAGGGGTCAATGAAAAACTGTTTTTT
. | TRBJ1-1 | TRBD1 | TRBV27 | CASSHQGESAFF | TGTGCCAGCAGTCACCAGGGGGAATCAGCTTTCTTT
few | TRBJ2-1 | TRBD1 | TRBV29-1 | CSVEDTTGTVDEQFF | TGCAGCGTTGAAGATACGACCGGGACAGTAGATGAGCAGTTCTTC
. | TRBJ2-3 | . | TRBV5-8 | CASSLGLRTDTQYF | TGTGCCAGCAGCTTGGGGCTGCGCACAGATACGCAGTATTTT
once | TRBJ2-5 | TRBD2 | TRBV28 | CASSLAAGGQKTQYF | TGTGCCAGCAGCCTGGCAGCGGGGGGGCAAAAGACCCAGTACTTC
. | TRBJ2-3 | . | TRBV9 | CASSAGTGDTQYF | TGTGCCAGCAGCGCTGGGACTGGTGATACGCAGTATTTT
. | TRBJ2-3 | TRBD2 | TRBV5-4 | CASSPAGASTDTQYF | TGTGCCAGCAGCCCAGCGGGGGCTAGCACAGATACGCAGTATTTT
. | TRBJ2-1 | TRBD2 | TRBV10-3 | CAIRAGGSYNEQFF | TGTGCCATCAGGGCGGGAGGCTCCTACAATGAGCAGTTCTTC
. | TRBJ2-2 | TRBD2 | TRBV19 | CASSRGGRAGYTGELFF | TGTGCCAGTAGTAGGGGAGGGAGGGCCGGTTATACCGGGGAGCTGTTTTTT
. | TRBJ2-6 | . | TRBV15 | CATSSRQVWGSGANGLTF | TGTGCCACCAGCAGCCGGCAGGTATGGGGCTCTGGGGCCAACGGCCTGACTTTC
few | TRBJ2-1 | TRBD2 | TRBV10-3 | CAISGGSGTSRSFYNEQFF | TGTGCCATCAGTGGTGGAAGCGGGACGTCCCGGAGTTTCTACAATGAGCAGTTCTTC
. | TRBJ2-1 | TRBD1 | TRBV6-5 | CASSPSDRASEQFF | TGTGCCAGCAGTCCCTCGGACAGGGCGAGTGAGCAGTTCTTC
once | TRBJ2-7 | TRBD1 | TRBV5-1 | CASSQAGTGAYEQYF | TGCGCCAGCAGCCAAGCCGGGACAGGGGCCTACGAGCAGTACTTC
few | TRBJ1-2 | TRBD1 | TRBV6-5 | CASRAPLAGGGYTF | TGTGCCAGCAGGGCCCCACTGGCAGGGGGTGGCTACACCTTC
once | TRBJ2-4 | TRBD2 | TRBV15 | CATSRDGGAVDIQYF | TGTGCCACCAGCAGAGACGGGGGGGCTGTGGACATTCAGTACTTC
. | TRBJ1-5 | . | TRBV19 | CASSIAGAIGNQPQHF | TGTGCCAGTAGTATAGCAGGGGCGATAGGTAATCAGCCCCAGCATTTT
. | TRBJ1-1 | . | TRBV7-9 | CASSLEGRSWNTEAFF | TGTGCCAGCAGCTTAGAGGGGAGGTCGTGGAATACTGAAGCTTTCTTT
. | TRBJ1-6 | . | TRBV10-1 | CASSESVIRSSYNSPLHF | TGCGCCAGCAGTGAGAGTGTAATCAGAAGCTCCTATAATTCACCCCTCCACTTT
. | TRBJ2-7 | TRBD1 | TRBV27 | CASSWGQNYEQYF | TGTGCCAGCAGTTGGGGACAGAACTACGAGCAGTACTTC
. | TRBJ1-4 | . | TRBV18 | CASSRSGQRGEKLFF | TGTGCCAGCTCACGTTCGGGTCAGCGGGGTGAAAAACTGTTTTTT
few | TRBJ1-1 | . | TRBV29-1 | CSVGANTEAFF | TGCAGCGTTGGAGCCAACACTGAAGCTTTCTTT
. | TRBJ1-5 | TRBD1 | TRBV30 | CAWTGQANQPQHF | TGTGCCTGGACTGGACAGGCCAATCAGCCCCAGCATTTT
once | TRBJ1-1 | . | TRBV18 | CASSPRVITEAFF | TGTGCCAGCTCACCCCGGGTAATCACTGAAGCTTTCTTT
. | TRBJ2-3 | TRBD2 | TRBV6-5 | CASALAGGRTDTQYF | TGTGCCAGCGCCCTAGCGGGGGGGAGAACAGATACGCAGTATTTT
. | TRBJ1-6 | TRBD1 | TRBV30 | CAWSRTGTPLHF | TGTGCCTGGAGTCGGACAGGGACACCCCTCCACTTT
. | TRBJ1-5 | TRBD1 | TRBV19 | CASSIDRGTQPQHF | TGTGCCAGTAGTATCGACAGGGGAACTCAGCCCCAGCATTTT
once | TRBJ2-7 | TRBD2 | TRBV5-1 | CASSLVGEGPYEQYF | TGCGCCAGCAGCTTGGTGGGGGAGGGCCCCTACGAGCAGTACTTC
. | TRBJ1-1 | TRBD1 | TRBV7-3 | CASSSTGARRAFF | TGTGCCAGCAGCTCTACAGGGGCGAGGAGAGCTTTCTTT
. | TRBJ1-1 | . | TRBV7-9 | CASSHPIQRYTEAFF | TGTGCCAGCAGCCACCCGATTCAGCGGTACACTGAAGCTTTCTTT
. | TRBJ2-7 | . | TRBV28 | CASSATDYEQYF | TGTGCCAGCAGTGCTACAGACTACGAGCAGTACTTC
. | TRBJ1-2 | . | TRBV5-1 | CASSWKTDLPHYGYTF | TGCGCCAGCAGCTGGAAGACAGATCTCCCCCACTATGGCTACACCTTC
. | TRBJ1-1 | . | TRBV29-1 | CSVTQDTNTEAFF | TGCAGCGTTACACAAGACACGAACACTGAAGCTTTCTTT
. | TRBJ1-2 | . | TRBV18 | CASAEGLTNYGYTF | TGTGCCAGCGCAGAGGGATTGACTAACTATGGCTACACCTTC
. | TRBJ1-4 | TRBD1 | TRBV6-1 | CASSSTGAYEEKLFF | TGTGCCAGCAGTTCCACAGGGGCGTACGAGGAAAAACTGTTTTTT
. | TRBJ1-6 | . | TRBV14 | CASSQDRLNSPLHF | TGTGCCAGCAGCCAAGACCGGTTAAATTCACCCCTCCACTTT
. | TRBJ2-1 | TRBD2 | TRBV4-1 | CASSPQRGGHNEQFF | TGCGCCAGCAGCCCACAGCGGGGGGGACACAATGAGCAGTTCTTC
. | TRBJ1-1 | . | TRBV10-1 | CASRRTANTEAFF | TGCGCCAGCAGGAGGACAGCTAACACTGAAGCTTTCTTT
. | TRBJ2-7 | TRBD2 | TRBV7-9 | CATKRGPSYEQYF | TGTGCCACGAAGCGGGGACCAAGCTACGAGCAGTACTTC
. | TRBJ1-3 | TRBD1 | TRBV7-9 | CASSSGLRQGLSGNTIYF | TGTGCCAGCAGCTCTGGACTGCGACAGGGCCTCTCTGGAAACACCATATATTTT
. | TRBJ1-2 | TRBD1 | TRBV6-5 | CASSLGQVYGYTF | TGTGCCAGCAGTCTCGGACAGGTATATGGCTACACCTTC
. | TRBJ1-1 | . | TRBV5-4 | CASSLITGDATEAFF | TGTGCCAGCAGCTTGATAACCGGGGATGCCACTGAAGCTTTCTTT
. | TRBJ2-2 | . | TRBV11-2 | CASRPLRRGFTGELFF | TGTGCCAGCAGACCCCTGCGCCGGGGTTTCACCGGGGAGCTGTTTTTT
. | TRBJ2-7 | . | TRBV9 | CASSVATGGEQYF | TGTGCCAGCAGCGTAGCTACCGGGGGCGAGCAGTACTTC
. | TRBJ2-5 | . | TRBV5-1 | CASRPRESFSGETQYF | TGCGCCAGCAGACCCCGGGAGTCTTTTTCAGGAGAGACCCAGTACTTC
. | TRBJ2-7 | TRBD2 | TRBV7-9 | CSSSFGLAGVPSYEQYF | TGTTCCAGCAGCTTTGGGTTAGCGGGCGTCCCTTCCTACGAGCAGTACTTC
. | TRBJ2-1 | TRBD1 | TRBV2 | CASDGTANYNEQFF | TGTGCCAGCGACGGGACAGCCAACTACAATGAGCAGTTCTTC
. | TRBJ2-7 | . | TRBV28 | CASSSAGTSVEQYF | TGTGCCAGCAGTTCGGCGGGCACCTCGGTCGAGCAGTACTTC
. | TRBJ2-7 | TRBD2 | TRBV6-1 | CASSEMPAGLAIYYEQYF | TGTGCCAGCAGTGAGATGCCTGCGGGACTAGCGATATACTACGAGCAGTACTTC
. | TRBJ2-2 | TRBD2 | TRBV19 | CASKIAGGSGELFF | TGTGCCAGTAAAATAGCGGGGGGGTCCGGGGAGCTGTTTTTT
few | TRBJ1-5 | . | TRBV30 | CAWSAQPNQPQHF | TGTGCCTGGAGCGCACAGCCAAATCAGCCCCAGCATTTT
. | TRBJ1-4 | . | TRBV10-3 | CAIRDSLNEKLFF | TGTGCCATCAGGGACAGTCTCAATGAAAAACTGTTTTTT
once | TRBJ1-4 | . | TRBV6-5 | CASAGDRFNEKLFF | TGTGCCAGCGCAGGTGACCGATTTAATGAAAAACTGTTTTTT
. | TRBJ2-1 | TRBD2 | TRBV6-1 | CASSDRTSPYNEQFF | TGTGCCAGCAGTGACCGGACTAGCCCATACAATGAGCAGTTCTTC
. | TRBJ2-7 | . | TRBV28 | CASSLWPLRSGPTYEQYF | TGTGCCAGCAGTTTATGGCCCCTTCGGAGCGGGCCTACCTACGAGCAGTACTTC
. | TRBJ1-5 | TRBD1 | TRBV28 | CASSPGQVSNQPQHF | TGTGCCAGCAGTCCGGGACAGGTTAGCAATCAGCCCCAGCATTTT